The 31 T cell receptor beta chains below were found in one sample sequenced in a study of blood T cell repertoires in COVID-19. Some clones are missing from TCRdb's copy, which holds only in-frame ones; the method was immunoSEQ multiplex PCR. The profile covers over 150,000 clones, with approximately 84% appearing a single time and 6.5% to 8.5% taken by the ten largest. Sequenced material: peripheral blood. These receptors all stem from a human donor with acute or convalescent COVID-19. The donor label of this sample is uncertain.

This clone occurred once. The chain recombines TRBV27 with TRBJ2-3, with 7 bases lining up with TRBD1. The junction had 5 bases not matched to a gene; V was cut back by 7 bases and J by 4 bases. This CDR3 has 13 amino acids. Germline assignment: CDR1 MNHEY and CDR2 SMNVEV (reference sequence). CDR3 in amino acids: CASTRQGSDTQYF. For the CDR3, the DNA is TGTGCCAGCACTAGACAGGGTTCAGATACGCAGTATTTT.

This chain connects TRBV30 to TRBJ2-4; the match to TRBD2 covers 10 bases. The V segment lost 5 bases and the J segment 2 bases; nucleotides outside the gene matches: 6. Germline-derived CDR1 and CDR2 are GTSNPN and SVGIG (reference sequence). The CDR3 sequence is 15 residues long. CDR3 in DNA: TGTGCCTGGGGTACTAGCGGGACCCCCAAAAACATTCAGTACTTC. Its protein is CAWGTSGTPKNIQYF.

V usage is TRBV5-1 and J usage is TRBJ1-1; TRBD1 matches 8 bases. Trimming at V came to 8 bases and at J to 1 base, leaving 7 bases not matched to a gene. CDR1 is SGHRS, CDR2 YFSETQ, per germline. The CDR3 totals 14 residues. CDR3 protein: CARSDREANTEAFF. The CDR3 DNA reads TGCGCCAGGTCGGACAGGGAAGCGAACACTGAAGCTTTCTTT.

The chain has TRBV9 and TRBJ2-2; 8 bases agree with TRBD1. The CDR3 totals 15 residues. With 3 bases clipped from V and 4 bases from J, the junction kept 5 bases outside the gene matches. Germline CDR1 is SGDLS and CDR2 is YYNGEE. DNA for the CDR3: TGTGCCAGCAGCGCCGAGACAGGGGCCACCGGGGAGCTGTTTTTT. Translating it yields CASSAETGATGELFF.

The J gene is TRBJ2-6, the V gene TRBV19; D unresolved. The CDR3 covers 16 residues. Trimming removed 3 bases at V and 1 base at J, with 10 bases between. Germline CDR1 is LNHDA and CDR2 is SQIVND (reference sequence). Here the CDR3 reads CASSMGTASGANVLTF. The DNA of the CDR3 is TGTGCCAGTAGTATGGGCACAGCATCTGGGGCCAACGTCCTGACTTTC.

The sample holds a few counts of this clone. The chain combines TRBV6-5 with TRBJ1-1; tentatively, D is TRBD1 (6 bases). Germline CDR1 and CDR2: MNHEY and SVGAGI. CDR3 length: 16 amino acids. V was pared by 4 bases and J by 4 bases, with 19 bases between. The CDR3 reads CASSSREGGMGTEAFF. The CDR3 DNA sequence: TGTGCCAGCAGTTCCAGAGAAGGGGGAATGGGCACTGAAGCTTTCTTT.

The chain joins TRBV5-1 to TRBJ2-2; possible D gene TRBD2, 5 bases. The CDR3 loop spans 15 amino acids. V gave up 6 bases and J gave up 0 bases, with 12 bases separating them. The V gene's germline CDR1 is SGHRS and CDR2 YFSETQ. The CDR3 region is CASKIGVANTGELFF. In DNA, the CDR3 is TGCGCCAGCAAAATCGGGGTCGCGAACACCGGGGAGCTGTTTTTT.

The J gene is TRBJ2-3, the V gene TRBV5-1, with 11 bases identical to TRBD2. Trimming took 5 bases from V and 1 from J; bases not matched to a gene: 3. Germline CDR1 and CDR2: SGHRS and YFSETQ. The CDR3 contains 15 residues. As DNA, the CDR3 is TGCGCCAGCAGTAGCGGGAGGGATGGCACAGATACGCAGTATTTT. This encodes CASSSGRDGTDTQYF.

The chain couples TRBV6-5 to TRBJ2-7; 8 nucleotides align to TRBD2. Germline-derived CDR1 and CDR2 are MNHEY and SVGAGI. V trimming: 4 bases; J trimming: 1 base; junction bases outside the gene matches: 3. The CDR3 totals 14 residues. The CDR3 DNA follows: TGTGCCAGCAGTTTGACGGGAGGGTCCTACGAGCAGTACTTC. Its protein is CASSLTGGSYEQYF.

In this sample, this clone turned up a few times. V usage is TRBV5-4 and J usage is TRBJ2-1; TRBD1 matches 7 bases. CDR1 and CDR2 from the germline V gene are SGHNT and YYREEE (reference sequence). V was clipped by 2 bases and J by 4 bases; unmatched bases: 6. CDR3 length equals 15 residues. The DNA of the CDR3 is TGTGCCAGCAGCTTACCGGGACAGCTATACAATGAGCAGTTCTTC. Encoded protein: CASSLPGQLYNEQFF.

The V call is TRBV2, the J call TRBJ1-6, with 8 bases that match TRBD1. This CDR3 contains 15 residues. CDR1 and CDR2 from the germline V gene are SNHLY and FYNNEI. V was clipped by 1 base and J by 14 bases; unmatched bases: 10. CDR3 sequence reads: CASSEGGTGATALHF. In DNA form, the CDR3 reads TGTGCCAGCAGTGAAGGGGGGACAGGTGCGACGGCCCTCCACTTT.

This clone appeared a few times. The CDR3 here is CASSVQGQRGGELFF. The CDR3 DNA is TGTGCCAGCAGCGTCCAGGGACAGAGGGGAGGGGAGCTGTTTTTT. V is TRBV5-6 and J is TRBJ2-2; 7 bases are a match to TRBD1. The CDR3 loop spans 15 amino acids. V shed 4 bases and J 8 bases; nucleotides not matched to a gene: 11. Per germline, CDR1 SGHDT and CDR2 YYEEEE.

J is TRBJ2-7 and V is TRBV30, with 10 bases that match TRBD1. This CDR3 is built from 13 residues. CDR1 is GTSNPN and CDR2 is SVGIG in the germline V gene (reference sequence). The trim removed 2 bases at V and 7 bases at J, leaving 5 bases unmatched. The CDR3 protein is CAWSPGQGGEQYF. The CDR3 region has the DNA TGTGCCTGGAGTCCCGGACAGGGGGGGGAGCAGTACTTC.

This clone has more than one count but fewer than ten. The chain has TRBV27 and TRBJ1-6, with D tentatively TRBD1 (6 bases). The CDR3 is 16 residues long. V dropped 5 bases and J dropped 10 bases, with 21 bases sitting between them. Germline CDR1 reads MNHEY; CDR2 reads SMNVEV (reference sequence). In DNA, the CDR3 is TGTGCCAGCAGTCTTAGCACCAGGGGTTCTGCGTCACCCCTCCACTTT. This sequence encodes CASSLSTRGSASPLHF.

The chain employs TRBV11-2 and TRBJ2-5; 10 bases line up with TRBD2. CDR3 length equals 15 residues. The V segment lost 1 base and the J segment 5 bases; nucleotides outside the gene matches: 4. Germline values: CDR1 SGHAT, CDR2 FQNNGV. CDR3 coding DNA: TGTGCCAGCAGCTTAGGTCTAGCGGGAGTGGAGACCCAGTACTTC. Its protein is CASSLGLAGVETQYF.

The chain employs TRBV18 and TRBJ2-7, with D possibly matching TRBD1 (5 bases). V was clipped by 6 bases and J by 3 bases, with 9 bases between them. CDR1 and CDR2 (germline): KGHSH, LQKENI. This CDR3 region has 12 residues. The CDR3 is CASSQDSYEQYF. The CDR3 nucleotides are TGTGCCAGCTCGCAAGACAGCTACGAGCAGTACTTC.

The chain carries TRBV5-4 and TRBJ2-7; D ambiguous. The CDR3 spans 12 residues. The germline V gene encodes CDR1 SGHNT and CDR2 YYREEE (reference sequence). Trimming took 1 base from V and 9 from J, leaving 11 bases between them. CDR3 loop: CASSLNRIVQYF. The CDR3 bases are TGTGCCAGCAGCTTGAACAGAATTGTGCAGTACTTC. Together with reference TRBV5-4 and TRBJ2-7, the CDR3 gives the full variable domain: ETGVTQSPTHLIKTRGQQVTLRCSSQSGHNTVSWYQQALGQGPQFIFQYYREEENGRGNFPPRFSGLQFPNYSSELNVNALELDDSALYLCASSLNRIVQYFGPGTRLTVT.

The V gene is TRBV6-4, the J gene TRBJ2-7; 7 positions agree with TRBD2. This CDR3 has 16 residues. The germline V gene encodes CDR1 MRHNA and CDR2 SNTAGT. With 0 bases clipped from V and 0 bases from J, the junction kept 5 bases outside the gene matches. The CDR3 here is CASSDSSGASSYEQYF. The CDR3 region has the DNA TGTGCCAGCAGTGACTCGAGCGGGGCAAGCTCCTACGAGCAGTACTTC.

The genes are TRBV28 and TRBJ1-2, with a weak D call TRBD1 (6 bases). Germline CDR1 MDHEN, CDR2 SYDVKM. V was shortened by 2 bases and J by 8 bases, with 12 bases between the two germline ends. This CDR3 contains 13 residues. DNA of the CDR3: TGTGCCAGCAGTTTACCTAACAGGGCGGGCTACACCTTC. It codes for CASSLPNRAGYTF.

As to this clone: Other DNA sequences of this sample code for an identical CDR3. The CDR3: CASSSRQGNYGYTF. Written as DNA, the CDR3 is TGTGCCAGCAGCTCCCGACAGGGGAACTATGGCTACACCTTC. The chain couples TRBV7-2 to TRBJ1-2; 8 bases fit TRBD1. Per germline, CDR1 SGHTA and CDR2 FQGNSA. After removal of 4 bases from V and 2 bases from J, the junction contained 3 bases not matched to a gene. The CDR3 is 14 amino acids.

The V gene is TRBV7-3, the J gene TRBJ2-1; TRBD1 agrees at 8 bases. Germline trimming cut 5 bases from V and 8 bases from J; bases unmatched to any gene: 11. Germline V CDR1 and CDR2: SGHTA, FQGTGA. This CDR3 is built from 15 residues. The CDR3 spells CASSISGTGGHEQFF. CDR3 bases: TGTGCCAGCAGCATCTCCGGGACAGGTGGCCATGAGCAGTTCTTC.

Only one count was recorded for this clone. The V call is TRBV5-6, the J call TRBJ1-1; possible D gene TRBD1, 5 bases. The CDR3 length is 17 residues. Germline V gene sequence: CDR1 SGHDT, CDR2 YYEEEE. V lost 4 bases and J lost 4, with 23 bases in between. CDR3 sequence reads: CASSHEGTPLRGTEAFF. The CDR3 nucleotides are TGTGCCAGCAGCCACGAGGGGACTCCCCTGAGGGGCACTGAAGCTTTCTTT.

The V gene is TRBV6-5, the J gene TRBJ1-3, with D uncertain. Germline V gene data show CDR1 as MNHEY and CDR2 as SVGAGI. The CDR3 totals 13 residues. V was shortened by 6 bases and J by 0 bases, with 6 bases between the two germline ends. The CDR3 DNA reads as TGTGCCAGCAGCCGTAGCTCTGGAAACACCATATATTTT. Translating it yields CASSRSSGNTIYF.

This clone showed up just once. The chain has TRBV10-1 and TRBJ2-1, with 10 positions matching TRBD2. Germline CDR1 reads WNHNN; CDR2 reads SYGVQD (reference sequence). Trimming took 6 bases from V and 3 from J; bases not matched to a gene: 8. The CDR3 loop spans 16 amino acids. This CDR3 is CASSLSGRPIYNEQFF. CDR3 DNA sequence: TGCGCCAGCAGCCTTAGCGGGAGGCCCATCTACAATGAGCAGTTCTTC.

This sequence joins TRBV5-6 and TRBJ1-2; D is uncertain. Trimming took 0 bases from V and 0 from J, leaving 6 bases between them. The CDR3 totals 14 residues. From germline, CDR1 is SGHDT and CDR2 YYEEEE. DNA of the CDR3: TGTGCCAGCAGCTTGGGCGAATCTAACTATGGCTACACCTTC. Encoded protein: CASSLGESNYGYTF.

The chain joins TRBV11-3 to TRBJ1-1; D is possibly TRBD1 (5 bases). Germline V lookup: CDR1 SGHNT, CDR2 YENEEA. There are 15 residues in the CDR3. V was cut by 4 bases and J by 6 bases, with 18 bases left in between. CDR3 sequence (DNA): TGTGCCAGCAGCTCATCAGGGACTATGGGCTCTGAAGCTTTCTTT. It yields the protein CASSSSGTMGSEAFF.

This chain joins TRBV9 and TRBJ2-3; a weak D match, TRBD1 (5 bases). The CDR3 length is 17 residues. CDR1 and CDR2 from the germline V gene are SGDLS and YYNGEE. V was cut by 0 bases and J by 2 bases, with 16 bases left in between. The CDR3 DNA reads TGTGCCAGCAGCGTAGATGTAACAGGAGCAATCACAGATACGCAGTATTTT. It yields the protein CASSVDVTGAITDTQYF.

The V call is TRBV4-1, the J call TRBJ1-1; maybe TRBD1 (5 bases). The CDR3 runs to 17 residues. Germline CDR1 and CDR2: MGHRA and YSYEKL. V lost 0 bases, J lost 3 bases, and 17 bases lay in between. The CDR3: CASSQDLAGFEDTEAFF. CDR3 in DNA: TGCGCCAGCAGCCAAGATCTCGCAGGGTTTGAAGACACTGAAGCTTTCTTT.

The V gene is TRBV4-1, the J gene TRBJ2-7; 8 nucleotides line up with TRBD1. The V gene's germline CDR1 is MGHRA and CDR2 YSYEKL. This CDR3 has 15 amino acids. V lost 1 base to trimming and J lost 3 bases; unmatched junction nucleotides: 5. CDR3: CASSQVGDRGYEQYF. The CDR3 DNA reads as TGCGCCAGCAGCCAAGTGGGCGACAGGGGCTACGAGCAGTACTTC.

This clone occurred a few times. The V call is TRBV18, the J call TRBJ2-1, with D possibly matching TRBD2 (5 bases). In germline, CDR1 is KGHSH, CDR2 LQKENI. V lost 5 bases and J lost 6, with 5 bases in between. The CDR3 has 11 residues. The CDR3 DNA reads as TGTGCCAGCTCAACTAGCAATGAGCAGTTCTTC. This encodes CASSTSNEQFF.

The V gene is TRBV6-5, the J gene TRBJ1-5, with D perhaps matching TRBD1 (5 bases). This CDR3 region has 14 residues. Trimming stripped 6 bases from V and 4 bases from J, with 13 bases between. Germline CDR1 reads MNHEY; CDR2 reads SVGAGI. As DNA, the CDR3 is TGTGCCAGCAGGGACTCCGGGGGGAATCAGCCCCAGCATTTT. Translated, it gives CASRDSGGNQPQHF.